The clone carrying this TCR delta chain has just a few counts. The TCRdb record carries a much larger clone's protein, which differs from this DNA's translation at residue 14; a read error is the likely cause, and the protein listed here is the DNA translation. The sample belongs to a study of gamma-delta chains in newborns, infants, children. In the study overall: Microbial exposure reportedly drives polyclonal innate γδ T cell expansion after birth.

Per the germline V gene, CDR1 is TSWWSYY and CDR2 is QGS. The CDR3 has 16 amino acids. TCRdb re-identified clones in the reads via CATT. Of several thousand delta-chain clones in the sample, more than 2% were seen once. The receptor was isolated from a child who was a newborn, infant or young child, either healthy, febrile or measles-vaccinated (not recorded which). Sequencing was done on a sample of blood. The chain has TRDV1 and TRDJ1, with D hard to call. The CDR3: CALGEHLRSGFDKPIF. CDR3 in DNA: TGTGCTCTTGGGGAACATCTACGATCCGGGTTCGATAAACCCATCTTT.